This TCR beta chain came from a study of neurological immune-mediated disorders. MiXCR, applied by TCRdb to the 5' RACE reads, yields one record per CDR3 protein. The sample has about 65,000 distinct CDR3 sequences; around 4% are singletons. This clonotype was counted ten times or more. Its specificity is unknown. Notes on the study in general: HTLV-1-associated myelopathy displayed the greatest TCR clonal expansion, and multiple sclerosis exhibited the smallest, lower than that of healthy controls.

Per the germline V gene, CDR1 is SGHRS and CDR2 is YFSETQ. The length of the CDR3 is 16 residues. Unmatched junction bases numbered 8, after V lost 4 bases and J lost 4 bases. The TCR was taken from a man aged 45-60 years with multiple sclerosis. The sequencing sample was made of PBMCs. This sequence joins TRBV5-1 and TRBJ2-1, with 10 bases lining up with TRBD2. The CDR3, as DNA: TGCGCCAGCAGCGGAGGTAGCGGGGGGTCTTACAATGAGCAGTTCTTC. Its translation is CASSGGSGGSYNEQFF.